This T cell receptor (beta chain) was captured in a study of CD8+CD57+ T cells in acquired aplastic anemia. This clonotype appeared a few times. The use of genomic DNA as template underpinned the TCR beta VDJ and CDR3 profiling. TCRdb re-called the reads through MiXCR, storing one row per CDR3 protein. The profile shows some 130,000 distinct CDR3 sequences, 48% of them singletons. V lost 3 bases and J 3 bases, leaving 9 bases between the germline ends. The CDR3 totals 13 residues. CDR1 and CDR2 (germline): SNHLY, FYNNEI. The sequence came from a human donor in good health, serving as a control. The V and J genes are TRBV2 and TRBJ2-7, with D unresolved. Sequenced: sorted CD4+, CD8+, or CD8+CD57+ T cells (not recorded which) from PBMCs. This chain's CDR3 is CASSEQSYYEQYF. CDR3 in DNA: TGTGCCAGCAGTGAGCAGAGCTACTACGAGCAGTACTTC.